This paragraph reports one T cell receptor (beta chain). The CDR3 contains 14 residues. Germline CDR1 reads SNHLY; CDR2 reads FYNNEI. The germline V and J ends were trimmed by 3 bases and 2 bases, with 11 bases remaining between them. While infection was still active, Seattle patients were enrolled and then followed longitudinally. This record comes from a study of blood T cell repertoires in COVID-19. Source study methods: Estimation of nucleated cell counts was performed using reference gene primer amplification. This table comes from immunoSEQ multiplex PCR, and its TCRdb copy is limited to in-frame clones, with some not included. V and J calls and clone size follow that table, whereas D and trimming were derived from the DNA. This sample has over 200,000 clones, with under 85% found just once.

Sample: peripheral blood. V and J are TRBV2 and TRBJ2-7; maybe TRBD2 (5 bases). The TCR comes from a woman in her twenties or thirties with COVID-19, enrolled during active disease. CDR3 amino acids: CASSDGLAAYEQYF. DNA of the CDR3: TGTGCCAGCAGTGATGGTCTAGCTGCCTACGAGCAGTACTTC.